The 24 T cell receptor beta chains listed next were all sequenced from one sample in a study of molecular identifiers for immune sequencing clone quantification. TCRdb analysed the PCR reads with MiXCR anew, one entry per CDR3 protein. The repertoire holds over 550,000 distinct CDR3 sequences, with about 25% as singletons. Sequencing input: naive CD8+ T cells from blood, with Jurkat cell RNA spiked in. The subset here: FACS-sorted CD8+CD4-CCR7+CD45RA+ naive T cells. The receptors stem from a human donor in good health. Some libraries in this study had Jurkat cell RNA spiked in.

This clonotype was recorded many times. The chain uses TRBV27 and TRBJ2-3, with a weak D call TRBD1 (6 bases). Germline assignment: CDR1 MNHEY and CDR2 SMNVEV (reference sequence). The CDR3 runs to 13 residues. V shed 5 bases and J shed 2 bases, with 8 bases lying between them. CDR3 region: CASSGGHTDTQYF. CDR3 DNA sequence: TGTGCCAGCAGTGGGGGACACACAGATACGCAGTATTTT.

In its sample, this clonotype was seen a few times. The rearrangement joins TRBV6-5 to TRBJ1-1; TRBD1 matches at 9 bases. Germline assignment: CDR1 MNHEY and CDR2 SVGAGI. This CDR3 is built from 14 residues. V was pared by 4 bases and J by 5 bases, with 5 bases of the junction left unmatched. DNA of the CDR3: TGTGCCAGCAGTTGTGGACAGGGGAGGACTGAAGCTTTCTTT. Its protein product is CASSCGQGRTEAFF.

With regard to this clonotype: A read error may explain this, as a much larger clone is one base away. For the CDR3, the DNA is TGTGCCAGCTCGGACAAACTGAACACTGAATCTTTCTTT. Protein product: CASSDKLNTESFF. J is TRBJ1-1 and V is TRBV6-2 or TRBV6-3, with D perhaps matching TRBD1 (5 bases). The CDR3 runs to 13 residues. CDR1 and CDR2 from the germline V gene are MNHEY and SVGEGT.

A few counts support this clonotype. The chain recombines TRBV27 with TRBJ2-3, with D unclear. Trimming cost V 4 bases and J 4 bases, with 15 bases left between them. Germline V lookup: CDR1 MNHEY, CDR2 SMNVEV (reference sequence). The CDR3 loop spans 15 amino acids. CDR3 nucleotide sequence: TGTGCCAGCAGTTCACCGTGGGAAGTCCCAGATACGCAGTATTTT. The encoded protein is CASSSPWEVPDTQYF.

At least ten counts were recorded for this clonotype. This chain links TRBV27 with TRBJ2-2, with TRBD1 identical over 10 bases. The trim removed 8 bases at V and 4 bases at J, leaving 7 bases unmatched. CDR1 and CDR2 (germline): MNHEY, SMNVEV (reference sequence). CDR3 length: 15 residues. CDR3 coding DNA: TGTGCCAGCCGACCGGGACAGGGGAGCACCGGGGAGCTGTTTTTT. This encodes CASRPGQGSTGELFF.

The chain employs TRBV27 and TRBJ1-1; D possibly corresponds to TRBD1 (6 bases). CDR3 length: 13 amino acids. Deletions cut 6 bases from V and 4 bases from J, with 12 bases between. In germline, CDR1 is MNHEY, CDR2 SMNVEV (reference sequence). The CDR3: CASRTGTSTEAFF. DNA of the CDR3: TGTGCCAGCAGGACAGGAACATCCACTGAAGCTTTCTTT.

Concerning this clonotype itself: An end of the junction does not agree with germline; a read error may underlie this. This rearrangement joins TRBV9 to TRBJ2-6, with 7 bases matching TRBD1. Germline CDR1 reads SGDLS; CDR2 reads YYNGEE. This CDR3 is built from 17 residues. The CDR3 DNA is TGTGCCAGCGGCGTGGACAGGACTTTGGCTGGGGCCAACGTCCTGACTTTC. Amino acids: CASGVDRTLAGANVLTF. The full variable domain, rest sourced from reference TRBV9 and TRBJ2-6, is DSGVTQTPKHLITATGQRVTLRCSPRSGDLSVYWYQQSLDQGLQFLIQYYNGEERAKGNILERFSAQQFPDLHSELNLSSLELGDSALYFCASGVDRTLAGANVLTFGAGSRLTVL.

The J gene is TRBJ2-1, the V gene TRBV27; D is perhaps TRBD1 or TRBD2 (6 bases each). V was pared by 2 bases and J by 7 bases, with 12 bases between. Germline CDR1 reads MNHEY; CDR2 reads SMNVEV (reference sequence). The CDR3 is made up of 14 amino acids. CDR3 coding DNA: TGTGCCAGCAGTTTAAGGGGGGCGGGGAATGAGCAGTTCTTC. Encoded protein: CASSLRGAGNEQFF.

The sample holds a few counts of this clonotype. The V gene is TRBV4-1, the J gene TRBJ2-7; D is possibly TRBD1 (5 bases). CDR3 length equals 16 residues. The V gene lost 2 bases and the J gene lost 3 bases, with 17 bases spanning the gap. Germline CDR1 and CDR2: MGHRA and YSYEKL. CDR3 bases: TGCGCCAGCAGCCAAAAGCTCAATTTAGGGGACTACGAGCAGTACTTC. It translates to CASSQKLNLGDYEQYF.

V gene TRBV5-6 combines with J gene TRBJ2-3, with D maybe TRBD2 (5 bases). Per germline, CDR1 SGHDT and CDR2 YYEEEE. There are 11 residues in the CDR3. The V end was cut by 3 bases, the J end by 13 bases, with 12 bases between. The CDR3 sequence is CASSSVVGEYF. The CDR3 DNA follows: TGTGCCAGCAGCTCCGTGGTCGGGGAGTATTTT.

This clonotype appeared a few times. A single base separates this from a much larger clone, so it may be a read error. J is TRBJ2-5 and V is TRBV29-1, with 8 bases matching TRBD2. The V gene's germline CDR1 is SQVTM and CDR2 ANQGSEA. The CDR3 has 16 amino acids. CDR3 nucleotide sequence: TGCTGCGTTGAAGCCCCCGGGACTAGAAGGCAAGAGACCCAGTACTTC. It codes for CCVEAPGTRRQETQYF.

The V call is TRBV12-3 or TRBV12-4, the J call TRBJ2-7; a weak D match, TRBD2 (7 bases). Trimming took 5 bases from V and 6 from J, leaving 20 bases between them. CDR3 size: 15 residues. The CDR3 loop is CASSPYGGLEGEQYF. The CDR3 DNA reads as TGTGCCAGCAGTCCTTACGGGGGGCTGGAGGGCGAGCAGTACTTC.

Details on this clonotype: This CDR3 fails to terminate in the conserved phenylalanine or tryptophan, so it likely reflects a read error. The CDR3 here is CASSLGPAGGLETQYY. The CDR3 bases are TGTGCCAGCAGCTTAGGTCCAGCGGGGGGGCTCGAGACCCAGTACTAC. V gene TRBV13 combines with J gene TRBJ2-5, with 10 nucleotides matching TRBD2. Germline CDR1 is PRHDT and CDR2 is FYEKMQ (reference sequence). The CDR3 length is 16 residues. The V gene end was trimmed by 0 bases and the J gene end by 5 bases; junction bases not matched to a gene: 6.

The chain recombines TRBV7-6 with TRBJ2-7; D is unclear. The germline V gene has CDR1 SGHVS and CDR2 FNYEAQ. The CDR3 is 14 residues long. The V end lost 4 bases, the J end lost 2 bases, and 12 bases lay between the germline ends. CDR3 region: CASSSNLDPYEQYF. In DNA, the CDR3 is TGTGCCAGCAGCTCCAACCTAGACCCCTACGAGCAGTACTTC.

The J gene is TRBJ2-6, the V gene TRBV6-5; 11 nucleotides agree with TRBD1. V dropped 8 bases and J dropped 2; count of bases not matched to a gene: 2. Germline V gives CDR1 MNHEY, CDR2 SVGAGI. The CDR3 extends over 15 amino acids. The CDR3: CASSGQGAGANVLTF. As DNA, the CDR3 is TGTGCCAGCTCGGGACAGGGGGCTGGGGCCAACGTCCTGACTTTC.

CDR3 region: CASGPGTQLQPQHF. The CDR3 DNA reads TGTGCCAGCGGTCCCGGGACACAACTTCAGCCCCAGCATTTT. This chain connects TRBV7-6 to TRBJ1-5; D might be TRBD1 (6 bases). Germline V gives CDR1 SGHVS, CDR2 FNYEAQ. The CDR3 has 14 residues. V lost 8 bases and J lost 6, with 17 bases in between.

The chain is built from TRBV28 and TRBJ1-4; D is perhaps TRBD1 (6 bases). This CDR3 region has 15 residues. CDR1 is MDHEN and CDR2 is SYDVKM in the germline V gene. V was cut by 6 bases and J by 5 bases, with 16 bases left in between. Here the CDR3 reads CASRPLPGQNEKLFF. For the CDR3, the DNA is TGTGCCAGCAGACCACTACCGGGACAAAATGAAAAACTGTTTTTT.

This clonotype came up many times. This chain joins TRBV7-9 and TRBJ2-7; D gene unclear. The CDR3 sequence is 12 residues long. CDR1 is SEHNR and CDR2 is FQNEAQ in the germline V gene (reference sequence). Trimming removed 5 bases from V and 6 bases from J, with 11 bases in between. The CDR3: CASSPSFSEQYF. The CDR3 bases are TGTGCCAGCAGCCCAAGTTTCAGCGAGCAGTACTTC.

To note about this clonotype: A read error is possible here, since a much larger clone lies one base away. The V call is TRBV6-5, the J call TRBJ2-2; possible D gene TRBD1, 5 bases. V gave up 8 bases and J gave up 5 bases, with 18 bases separating them. Per germline, CDR1 MNHEY and CDR2 SVGAGI. The CDR3 is 15 residues long. The CDR3 spells CASGYASKGTGELFF. As DNA, the CDR3 is TGTGCCAGCGGCTATGCCAGCAAGGGGACCGGGGAGCTGTTTTTT.

About this clonotype: This may be a read error, as it is one base from a much larger clone. Lacking the conserved final phenylalanine or tryptophan, this CDR3 likely reflects a read error. The chain uses TRBV2 and TRBJ1-1; the D is unclear. Trimming stripped 9 bases from V and 1 base from J, with 18 bases between. CDR3 length: 15 amino acids. CDR1 is SNHLY and CDR2 is FYNNEI in the germline V gene. The DNA of the CDR3 is TGTGCCAGAAGGAAGTCCGTAGAGGAGAACACTGAAGCTTTCCTT. Its protein product is CARRKSVEENTEAFL.

This clonotype has at least ten counts. An end of the junction differs from the germline gene, which may be a read error. This chain links TRBV5-5 with TRBJ2-7; no reliable D call. CDR3 size: 14 residues. Germline V gives CDR1 SGHKS, CDR2 YYEKEE (reference sequence). CDR3 bases: TGTGCCAGCAGCTTGGCCATGGACCCCTACGAGAAGTACTTC. The encoded protein is CASSLAMDPYEKYF.

The chain employs TRBV30 and TRBJ1-1, with D perhaps TRBD1 (6 bases). CDR3 length: 14 residues. Trimming pared 5 bases from V and 0 bases from J, leaving 13 bases between. Germline V lookup: CDR1 GTSNPN, CDR2 SVGIG (reference sequence). The CDR3 loop reads CAWATGNMNTEAFF. As DNA, the CDR3 is TGTGCCTGGGCAACAGGGAACATGAACACTGAAGCTTTCTTT.

On this clonotype itself: Possible read error: a much larger clone is one base away. The genes are TRBV6-2 or TRBV6-3 and TRBJ2-3, with no clear D. CDR1 is MNHEY, CDR2 SVGEGT, per germline. CDR3 length equals 14 residues. The CDR3 region has the DNA TGTGCCAGCAGTAAAATTCTCGGCACAGATACGCGGTATTTT. It translates to CASSKILGTDTRYF.

In this sample, this clonotype turned up many times. V is TRBV29-1 and J is TRBJ2-7, with D hard to call. Trimming took off 4 bases at V and 6 bases at J, with 19 bases between the two ends. CDR1 and CDR2 from the germline V gene are SQVTM and ANQGSEA. The CDR3 spans 14 residues. The chain's CDR3 is CSVALQDLWGEQYF. CDR3 DNA sequence: TGCAGCGTTGCCCTCCAGGACCTTTGGGGCGAGCAGTACTTC.